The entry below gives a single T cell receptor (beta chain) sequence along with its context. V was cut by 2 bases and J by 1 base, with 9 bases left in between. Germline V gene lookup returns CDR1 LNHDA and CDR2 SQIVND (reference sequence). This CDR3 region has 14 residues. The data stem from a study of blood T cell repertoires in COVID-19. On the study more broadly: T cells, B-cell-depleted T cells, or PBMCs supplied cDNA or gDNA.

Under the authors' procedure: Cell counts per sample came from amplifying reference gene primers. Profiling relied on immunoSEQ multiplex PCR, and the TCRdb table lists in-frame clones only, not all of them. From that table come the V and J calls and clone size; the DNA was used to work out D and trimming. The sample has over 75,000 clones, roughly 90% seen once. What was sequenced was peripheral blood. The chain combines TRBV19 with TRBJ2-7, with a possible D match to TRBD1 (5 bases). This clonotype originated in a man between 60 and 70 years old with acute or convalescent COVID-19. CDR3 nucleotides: TGTGCCAGTAGTATAACGCGGACATCCTACGAGCAGTACTTC. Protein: CASSITRTSYEQYF.